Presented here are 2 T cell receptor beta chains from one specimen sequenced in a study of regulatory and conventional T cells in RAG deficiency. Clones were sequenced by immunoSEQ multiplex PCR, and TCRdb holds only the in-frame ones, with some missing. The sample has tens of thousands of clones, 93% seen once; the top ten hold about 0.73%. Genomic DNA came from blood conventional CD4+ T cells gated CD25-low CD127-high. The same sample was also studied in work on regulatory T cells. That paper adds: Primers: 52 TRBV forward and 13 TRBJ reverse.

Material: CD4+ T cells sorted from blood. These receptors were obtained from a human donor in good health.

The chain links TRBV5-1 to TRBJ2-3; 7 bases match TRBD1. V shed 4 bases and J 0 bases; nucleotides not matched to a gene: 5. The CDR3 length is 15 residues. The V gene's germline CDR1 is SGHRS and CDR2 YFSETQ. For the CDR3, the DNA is TGCGCCAGCAGCCCCCCGACAGGGAGCACAGATACGCAGTATTTT. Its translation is CASSPPTGSTDTQYF.

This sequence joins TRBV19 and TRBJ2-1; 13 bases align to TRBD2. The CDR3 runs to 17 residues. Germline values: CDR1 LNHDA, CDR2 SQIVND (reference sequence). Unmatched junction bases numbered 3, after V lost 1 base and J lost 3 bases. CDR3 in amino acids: CASSIATSGGGYNEQFF. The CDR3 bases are TGTGCCAGTAGTATAGCAACTAGCGGGGGGGGCTACAATGAGCAGTTCTTC.